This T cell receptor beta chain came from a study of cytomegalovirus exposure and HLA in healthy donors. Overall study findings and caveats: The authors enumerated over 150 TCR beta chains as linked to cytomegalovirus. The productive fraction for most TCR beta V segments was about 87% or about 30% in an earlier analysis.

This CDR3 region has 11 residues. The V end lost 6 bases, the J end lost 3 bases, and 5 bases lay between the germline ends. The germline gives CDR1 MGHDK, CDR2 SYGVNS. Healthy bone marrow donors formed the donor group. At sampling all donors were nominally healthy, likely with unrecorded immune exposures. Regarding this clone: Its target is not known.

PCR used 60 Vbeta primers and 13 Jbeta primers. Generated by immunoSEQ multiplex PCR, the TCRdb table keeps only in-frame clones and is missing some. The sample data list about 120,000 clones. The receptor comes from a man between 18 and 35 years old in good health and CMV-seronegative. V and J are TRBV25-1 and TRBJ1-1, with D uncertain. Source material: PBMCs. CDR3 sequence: CASSQYTEAFF. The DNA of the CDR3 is TGTGCCAGCAGCCAGTACACTGAAGCTTTCTTT. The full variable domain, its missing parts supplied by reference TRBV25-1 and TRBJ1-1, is EADIYQTPRYLVIGTGKKITLECSQTMGHDKMYWYQQDPGMELHLIHYSYGVNSTEKGDLSSESTVSRIRTEHFPLTLESARPSHTSQYLCASSQYTEAFFGQGTRLTVV.